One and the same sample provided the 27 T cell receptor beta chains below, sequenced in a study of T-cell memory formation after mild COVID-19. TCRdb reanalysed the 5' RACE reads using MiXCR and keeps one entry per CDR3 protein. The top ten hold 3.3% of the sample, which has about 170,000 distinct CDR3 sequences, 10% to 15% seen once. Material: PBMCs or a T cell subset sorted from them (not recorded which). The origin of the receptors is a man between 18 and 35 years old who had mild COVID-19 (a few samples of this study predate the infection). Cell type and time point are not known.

Here the CDR3 DNA reads TGCAGCGTTGTAGGGACAGGGGGAGGCTACACCTTC. This encodes CSVVGTGGGYTF. The chain joins TRBV29-1 to TRBJ1-2; 11 positions agree with TRBD1. V trimming: 4 bases; J trimming: 8 bases; junction bases outside the gene matches: 3. This CDR3 contains 12 residues. Per the germline V gene, CDR1 is SQVTM and CDR2 is ANQGSEA.

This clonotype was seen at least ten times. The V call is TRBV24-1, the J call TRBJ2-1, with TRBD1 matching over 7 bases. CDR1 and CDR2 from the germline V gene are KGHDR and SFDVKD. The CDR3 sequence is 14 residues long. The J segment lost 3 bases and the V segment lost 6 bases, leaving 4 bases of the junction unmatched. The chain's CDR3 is CATSPGGFYNEQFF. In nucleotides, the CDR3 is TGTGCCACCAGTCCAGGGGGTTTCTACAATGAGCAGTTCTTC.

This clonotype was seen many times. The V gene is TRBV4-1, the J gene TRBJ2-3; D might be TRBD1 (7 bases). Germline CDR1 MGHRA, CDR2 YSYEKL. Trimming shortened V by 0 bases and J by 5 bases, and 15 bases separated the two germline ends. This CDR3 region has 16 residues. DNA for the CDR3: TGCGCCAGCAGCCAAGAAAGGGCAGGGGGGATAGATACGCAGTATTTT. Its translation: CASSQERAGGIDTQYF.

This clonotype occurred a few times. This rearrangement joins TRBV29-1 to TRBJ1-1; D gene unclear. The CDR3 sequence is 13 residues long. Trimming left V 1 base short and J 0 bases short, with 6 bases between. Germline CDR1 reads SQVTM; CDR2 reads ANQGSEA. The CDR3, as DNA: TGCAGCGTTGAAGGCAACTTGAACACTGAAGCTTTCTTT. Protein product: CSVEGNLNTEAFF.

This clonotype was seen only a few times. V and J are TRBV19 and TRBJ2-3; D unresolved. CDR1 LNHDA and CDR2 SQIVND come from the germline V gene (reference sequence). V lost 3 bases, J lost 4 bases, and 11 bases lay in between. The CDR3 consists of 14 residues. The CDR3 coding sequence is TGTGCCAGTAGTATTCGGACGGCCTCAGATACGCAGTATTTT. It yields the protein CASSIRTASDTQYF.

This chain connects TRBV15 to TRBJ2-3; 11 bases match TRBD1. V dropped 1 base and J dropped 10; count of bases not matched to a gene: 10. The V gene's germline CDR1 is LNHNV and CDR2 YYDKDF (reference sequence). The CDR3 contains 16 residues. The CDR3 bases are TGTGCCACCAGCAGAGGCAGCGGGACAGGGGGGGAATCGCAGTATTTT. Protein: CATSRGSGTGGESQYF.

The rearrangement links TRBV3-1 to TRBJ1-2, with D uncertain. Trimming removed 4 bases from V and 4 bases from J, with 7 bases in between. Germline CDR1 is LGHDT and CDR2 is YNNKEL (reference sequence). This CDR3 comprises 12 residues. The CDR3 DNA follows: TGTGCCAGCAGCCGAGAGTCCTATGGCTACACCTTC. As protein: CASSRESYGYTF.

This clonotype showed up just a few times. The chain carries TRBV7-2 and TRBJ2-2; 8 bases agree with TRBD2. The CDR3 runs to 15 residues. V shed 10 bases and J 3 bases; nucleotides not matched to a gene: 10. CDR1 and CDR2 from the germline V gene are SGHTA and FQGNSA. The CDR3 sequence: CATRRGGEDTGELFF. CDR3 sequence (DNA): TGTGCCACCAGACGGGGGGGCGAGGACACCGGGGAGCTGTTTTTT.

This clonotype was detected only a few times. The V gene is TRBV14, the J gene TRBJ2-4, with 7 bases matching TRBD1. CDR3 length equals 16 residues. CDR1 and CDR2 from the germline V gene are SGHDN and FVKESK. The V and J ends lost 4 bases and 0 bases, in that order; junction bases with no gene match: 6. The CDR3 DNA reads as TGTGCCAGCAGCCCGGGGACAGCTCTAGCCAAAAACATTCAGTACTTC. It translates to CASSPGTALAKNIQYF.

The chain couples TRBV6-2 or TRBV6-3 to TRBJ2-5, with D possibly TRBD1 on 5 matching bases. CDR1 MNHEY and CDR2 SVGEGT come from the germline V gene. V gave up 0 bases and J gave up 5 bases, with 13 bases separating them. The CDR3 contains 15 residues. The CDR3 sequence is CASSYSSARAETQYF. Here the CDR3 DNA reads TGTGCCAGCAGTTACTCGTCTGCCAGGGCGGAGACCCAGTACTTC.

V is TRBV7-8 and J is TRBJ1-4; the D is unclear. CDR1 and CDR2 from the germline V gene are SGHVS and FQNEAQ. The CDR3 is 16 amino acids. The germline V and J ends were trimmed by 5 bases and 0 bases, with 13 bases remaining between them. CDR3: CASSMLRFATNEKLFF. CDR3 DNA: TGTGCCAGCAGCATGCTTAGGTTCGCAACTAATGAAAAACTGTTTTTT.

CDR3 loop: CASSFGTTYTGELFF. DNA of the CDR3: TGTGCCAGCAGTTTCGGTACCACCTACACCGGGGAGCTGTTTTTT. The chain has TRBV12-3 or TRBV12-4 and TRBJ2-2, with unresolved D. V lost 3 bases to trimming and J lost 3 bases, with 11 bases between them. This CDR3 has 15 residues.

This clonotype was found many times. The CDR3, as DNA: TGCAGTGCTAGTCCCAGGGGCTATGGCTACACCTTC. Translating gives CSASPRGYGYTF. The chain joins TRBV20-1 to TRBJ1-2; D perhaps matches TRBD1 (6 bases). The V end lost 3 bases, the J end lost 4 bases, and 9 bases lay between the germline ends. This CDR3 region has 12 residues. The V gene's germline CDR1 is DFQATT and CDR2 SNEGSKA (reference sequence).

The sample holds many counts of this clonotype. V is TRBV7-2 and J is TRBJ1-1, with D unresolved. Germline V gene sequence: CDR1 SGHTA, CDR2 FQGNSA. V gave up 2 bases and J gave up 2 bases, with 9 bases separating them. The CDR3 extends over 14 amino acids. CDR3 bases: TGTGCCAGCAGCTTACACAGCACCAACACTGAAGCTTTCTTT. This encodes CASSLHSTNTEAFF.

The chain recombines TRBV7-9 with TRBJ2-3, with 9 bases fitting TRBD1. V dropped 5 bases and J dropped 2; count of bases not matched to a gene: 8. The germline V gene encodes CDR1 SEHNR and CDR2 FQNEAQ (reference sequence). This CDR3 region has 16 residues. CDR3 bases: TGTGCCAGCAGCCCGGGACAGGGCCTATTCACAGATACGCAGTATTTT. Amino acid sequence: CASSPGQGLFTDTQYF.

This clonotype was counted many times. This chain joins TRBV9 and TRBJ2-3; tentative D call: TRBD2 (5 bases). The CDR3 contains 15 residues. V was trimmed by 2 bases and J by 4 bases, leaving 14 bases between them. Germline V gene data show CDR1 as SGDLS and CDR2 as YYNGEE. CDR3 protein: CASSVRGPRSDTQYF. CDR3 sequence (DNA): TGTGCCAGCAGCGTCAGAGGGCCTCGATCAGATACGCAGTATTTT.

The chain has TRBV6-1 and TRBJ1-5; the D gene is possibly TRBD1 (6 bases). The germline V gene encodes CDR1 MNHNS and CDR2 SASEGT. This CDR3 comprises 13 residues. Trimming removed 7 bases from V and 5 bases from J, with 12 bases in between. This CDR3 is CASNSQGYQPQHF. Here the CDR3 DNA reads TGTGCCAGCAACTCCCAGGGGTATCAGCCCCAGCATTTT.

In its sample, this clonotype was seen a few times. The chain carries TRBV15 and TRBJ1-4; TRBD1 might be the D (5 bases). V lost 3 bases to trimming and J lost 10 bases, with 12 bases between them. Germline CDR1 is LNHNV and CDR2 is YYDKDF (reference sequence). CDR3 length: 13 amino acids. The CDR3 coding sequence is TGTGCCACCAGCAGTCGAGCGAGGGGAAAACTGTTTTTT. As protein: CATSSRARGKLFF.

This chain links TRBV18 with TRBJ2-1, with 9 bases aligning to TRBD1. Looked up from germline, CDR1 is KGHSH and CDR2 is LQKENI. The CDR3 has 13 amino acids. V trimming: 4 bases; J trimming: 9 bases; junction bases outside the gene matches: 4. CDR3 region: CASSRGTGSEQFF. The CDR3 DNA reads TGTGCCAGCTCACGCGGGACAGGGAGTGAGCAGTTCTTC.

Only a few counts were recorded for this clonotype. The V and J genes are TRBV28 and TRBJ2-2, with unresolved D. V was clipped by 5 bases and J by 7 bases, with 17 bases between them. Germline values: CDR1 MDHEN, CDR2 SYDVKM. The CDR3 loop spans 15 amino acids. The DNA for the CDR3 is TGTGCCAGCAGTCCCTTGAAAGTACGCATCGGGGAGCTGTTTTTT. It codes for CASSPLKVRIGELFF.

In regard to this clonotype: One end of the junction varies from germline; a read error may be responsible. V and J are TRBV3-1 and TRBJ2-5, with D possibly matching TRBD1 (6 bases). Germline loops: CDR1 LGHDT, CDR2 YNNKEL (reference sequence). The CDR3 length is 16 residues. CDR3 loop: CASSQDSFSGQENQYF. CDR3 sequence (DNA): TGTGCCAGCAGCCAGGACAGTTTTTCGGGCCAAGAGAACCAGTACTTC.

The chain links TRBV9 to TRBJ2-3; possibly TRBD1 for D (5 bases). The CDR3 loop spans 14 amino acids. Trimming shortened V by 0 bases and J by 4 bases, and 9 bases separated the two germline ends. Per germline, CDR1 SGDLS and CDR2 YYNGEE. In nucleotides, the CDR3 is TGTGCCAGCAGCGTAGCGTGGGGCCCAGATACGCAGTATTTT. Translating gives CASSVAWGPDTQYF.

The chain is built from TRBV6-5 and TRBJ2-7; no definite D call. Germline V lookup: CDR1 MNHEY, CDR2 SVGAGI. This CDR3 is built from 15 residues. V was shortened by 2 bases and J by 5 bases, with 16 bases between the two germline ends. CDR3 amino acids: CASSYNRVFKDEQYF. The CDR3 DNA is TGTGCCAGCAGTTACAATAGGGTTTTTAAGGACGAGCAGTACTTC.

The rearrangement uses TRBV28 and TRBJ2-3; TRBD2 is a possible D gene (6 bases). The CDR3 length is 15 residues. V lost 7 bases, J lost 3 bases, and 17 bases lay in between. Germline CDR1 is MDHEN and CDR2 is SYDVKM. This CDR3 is CASTHHTGGTDTQYF. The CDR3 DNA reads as TGTGCCAGCACCCATCATACCGGGGGTACAGATACGCAGTATTTT.

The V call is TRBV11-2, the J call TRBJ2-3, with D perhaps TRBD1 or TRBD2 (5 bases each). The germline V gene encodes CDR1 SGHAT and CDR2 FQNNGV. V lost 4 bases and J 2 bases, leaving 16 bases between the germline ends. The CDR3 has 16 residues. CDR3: CASSSIRGPFTDTQYF. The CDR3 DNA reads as TGTGCCAGCAGCTCAATCCGGGGACCTTTCACAGATACGCAGTATTTT.

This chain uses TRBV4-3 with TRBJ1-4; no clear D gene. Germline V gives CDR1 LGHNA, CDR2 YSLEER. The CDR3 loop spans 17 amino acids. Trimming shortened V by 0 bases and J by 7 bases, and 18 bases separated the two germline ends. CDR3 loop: CASSQDLNPGIGEKLFF. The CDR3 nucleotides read TGCGCCAGCAGCCAAGATCTTAACCCGGGAATCGGTGAAAAACTGTTTTTT.

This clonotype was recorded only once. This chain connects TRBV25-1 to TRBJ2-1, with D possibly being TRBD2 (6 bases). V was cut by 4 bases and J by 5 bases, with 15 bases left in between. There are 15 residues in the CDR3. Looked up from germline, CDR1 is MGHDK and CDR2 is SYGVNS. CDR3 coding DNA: TGTGCCAGCAGTGGCCCTACCGGGACTCACAATGAGCAGTTCTTC. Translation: CASSGPTGTHNEQFF. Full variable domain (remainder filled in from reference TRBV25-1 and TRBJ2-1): EADIYQTPRYLVIGTGKKITLECSQTMGHDKMYWYQQDPGMELHLIHYSYGVNSTEKGDLSSESTVSRIRTEHFPLTLESARPSHTSQYLCASSGPTGTHNEQFFGPGTRLTVL.